The present T cell receptor (beta chain) was sequenced within a study of T cells in Graves' hyperthyroidism and ophthalmopathy. The wider study: Peripheral blood was obtained at initial diagnosis, preceding any treatment. Study findings and constraints: Clonotypes that were expanded in thyroid above 0.001 mostly appeared in blood too.

This clonotype came up many times. Antigen unknown. Investigators excluded patients with uncontrolled infection, other autoimmune disease, pregnancy or lactation. Orbital computed tomography, thyroid ultrasound, serum thyroxine and TRAb, and clinical symptoms together informed the diagnoses. The V gene lost 8 bases and the J gene lost 2 bases, with 15 bases spanning the gap. There are 14 residues in the CDR3. Per germline, CDR1 MDHEN and CDR2 SYDVKM. Amplification targeted TCR beta CDR3 regions from RNA transcripts. With the HTBI primer set, the TCR CDR3 went through a first round of RT-PCR. TCRdb re-called the multiplex PCR reads through MiXCR, storing one row per CDR3 protein. The repertoire holds approximately 610,000 distinct CDR3 sequences, roughly 15% seen once, with roughly 4.5% in the top ten.

The sample taken for sequencing was blood. The receptor's source is a woman aged 40 to 55 with Graves' ophthalmopathy. V usage is TRBV28 and J usage is TRBJ2-5; D perhaps matches TRBD2 (6 bases). CDR3 bases: TGTGCCAGCGTTTCAGGAGGGAGGCAAGAGACCCAGTACTTC. It is translated as CASVSGGRQETQYF.